These 9 T cell receptor beta chains came from one sample sequenced in a study of T-cell memory formation after mild COVID-19. TCRdb reprocessed the 5' RACE reads with MiXCR, giving one entry per CDR3 protein. This table has 120,000 to 150,000 distinct CDR3 sequences, 6% to 7% appearing once. Material: PBMCs or a T cell subset sorted from them (not recorded which). The receptors originated from an adult woman who had mild COVID-19 (a few samples of this study predate the infection). Cell type and time point are not known.

This clonotype was picked up a small number of times. The rearrangement joins TRBV19 to TRBJ2-7, with 12 bases identical to TRBD2. The CDR3 consists of 15 residues. CDR1 and CDR2 (germline): LNHDA, SQIVND (reference sequence). V dropped 5 bases and J dropped 6; count of bases not matched to a gene: 8. CDR3 in amino acids: CASSPLAGGGGEQYF. The DNA for the CDR3 is TGTGCCAGTAGTCCACTAGCGGGAGGAGGCGGCGAGCAGTACTTC.

This clonotype was recorded many times. The genes are TRBV5-1 and TRBJ2-7, with a possible D match to TRBD1 (6 bases). This CDR3 comprises 14 residues. Per the germline V gene, CDR1 is SGHRS and CDR2 is YFSETQ. V dropped 3 bases and J dropped 2 bases, with 12 bases sitting between them. CDR3 sequence: CASSSPDRPYEQYF. The CDR3 DNA follows: TGCGCCAGCAGCTCGCCGGACAGACCCTACGAGCAGTACTTC.

A word on this clonotype: A read error is possible here, since a much larger clone lies one base away. V gene TRBV5-1 combines with J gene TRBJ2-3; TRBD1 agrees at 7 bases. The CDR3 consists of 15 residues. Germline loops: CDR1 SGHRS, CDR2 YFSETQ. CDR3 nucleotide sequence: TGCGCCAGCATCTCAGGGGGTTTGGGCACAGATGCGCAGTATTTT. It encodes CASISGGLGTDAQYF.

This clonotype has a handful of counts. The chain employs TRBV4-2 and TRBJ2-6; 7 nucleotides match TRBD2. There are 16 residues in the CDR3. V was pared by 1 base and J by 9 bases, with 9 bases of the junction left unmatched. Germline CDR1 is LGHNA and CDR2 is YNFKEQ. The CDR3 region is CASSQVGTGRDNVLTF. The CDR3 DNA reads as TGTGCCAGCAGCCAAGTTGGGACGGGGAGGGACAACGTCCTGACTTTC.

Many counts were recorded for this clonotype. The chain combines TRBV4-3 with TRBJ2-3; no reliable D call. There are 13 residues in the CDR3. V was pared by 6 bases and J by 4 bases, with 11 bases between. Germline V gene data show CDR1 as LGHNA and CDR2 as YSLEER. CDR3 amino acids: CASSYKLADTQYF. The CDR3 region has the DNA TGCGCCAGCAGTTATAAGTTGGCAGATACGCAGTATTTT.

J is TRBJ1-2 and V is TRBV24-1; D unresolved. Trimming took 3 bases from V and 5 from J, leaving 9 bases between them. This CDR3 comprises 13 residues. CDR1 is KGHDR, CDR2 SFDVKD, per germline. CDR3 coding DNA: TGTGCCACCAGTGATCCCGTGCAGTATGGCTACACCTTC. Protein: CATSDPVQYGYTF.

The CDR3 nucleotides read TGTGCCAGCAGTTTCTCAGGGACTAACACTGAAGCTTTCTTT. This codes for CASSFSGTNTEAFF. This chain uses TRBV12-3 or TRBV12-4 with TRBJ1-1; tentatively, D is TRBD1 (5 bases). The CDR3 sequence is 14 residues long. Trimming removed 3 bases from V and 2 bases from J, with 10 bases in between.

This clonotype appeared a few times. The chain has TRBV7-9 and TRBJ2-3, with D maybe TRBD2 (6 bases). Trimming cost V 5 bases and J 2 bases, with 11 bases left between them. CDR1 SEHNR and CDR2 FQNEAQ come from the germline V gene (reference sequence). This CDR3 has 14 residues. CDR3: CASSARGNTDTQYF. The CDR3 nucleotides read TGTGCCAGCAGCGCCCGGGGGAACACAGATACGCAGTATTTT.

The chain uses TRBV7-2 and TRBJ2-4; D gene unclear. There are 12 residues in the CDR3. Trimming cost V 1 base and J 8 bases, with 6 bases left between them. Germline loops: CDR1 SGHTA, CDR2 FQGNSA. CDR3 coding DNA: TGTGCCAGCAGCTTAGTAAGAGACATTCAGTACTTC. It translates to CASSLVRDIQYF.